The present T cell receptor (beta chain) was sequenced within a study of cytomegalovirus exposure and HLA in healthy donors (TCRdb year 2017). For the study in its entirety: An earlier analysis of roughly 630 of the donors reported roughly 270 Gb of sequence data and 120 million or so unique TCR beta sequences from approximately 180 million T cells. About 280 gigabases of sequencing data and approximately 91 million unique TCR sequences made up an early release that covered under 750 HLA-typed donors. Of the roughly 400 genotyped donors, about 84% fell in the genetic ancestry cluster associated with self-reported Caucasian donors. The study aimed to test whether cataloging public T cell receptors could reveal signatures of past pathogen exposure. The study used immunosequencing to profile the T cell repertoires of several hundred subjects and linked those repertoires to cytomegalovirus serostatus. Besides the first cohort of hundreds of subjects, a separate validation cohort made up of 95 to 150 different subjects was used. The study combined high-throughput TCR immunosequencing, statistical association of individual TCRs with disease status, and machine learning to predict cytomegalovirus infection status. A later analysis re-examined previously published TCR beta repertoires from over 500 donors and added high-resolution HLA genotyping to investigate patterns of TCR occurrence. Rather than using new phenotypic data, the later analysis identified candidate immune exposures from TCR beta sequences and from how often those sequences occurred across donors. In an earlier analysis of a few hundred of the donors, high-throughput TCR beta sequencing was used to judge whether each TCR beta V gene segment behaved as functional or pseudogenic. Alongside the repertoire data, information on donor age, sex, ethnicity and CMV serostatus was compiled. Genome-wide SNP genotypes for about 60% of the 666 donors were used in a later genetic analysis, which treated that subset as a discovery cohort. All discovery cohort repertoires had been generated on a single sequencing platform. Class I and class II HLA loci were covered by the typing at four-digit resolution. The number of donors typed differed by locus, with about 629-630 for A, B, C, DRB1 and DQB1, around 500 for DQA1, 600 to 610 for DPA1, and approximately 470 for DPB1. About five DR-DQ haplotypes were treated as single units for association and clustering because of strong linkage in the cohort. Among some 400 genotyped donors of the cohort, an average of around 220,000 unique TCR beta nucleotide sequences was sequenced per donor, of which about 19% were non-productive. On the study overall, not on this receptor specifically: The authors suggested that the approach could potentially be generalized to other disease states and immunological phenotypes. Across donors, most TCR sequences were observed very rarely, whereas some public TCRs were present in many individuals. This cohort had only TCR beta chains sequenced, and the lack of alpha or paired-chain data limited which features could be detected. The presence/absence analyses assumed that sequencing depth was roughly uniform across donors, and that assumption may not be true. According to a later analysis, parvovirus B19, influenza, CMV and Epstein-Barr virus appeared linked to several top co-occurrence clusters. The only immune exposure information available for the cohort was CMV serostatus. HLA typing was unavailable for some donors at each locus, so association tests used only the typed subset. An association between a missense DCLRE1C variant and V-gene and J-gene trimming of TCR beta chains was found in a later genetic analysis and replicated in an independent cohort. Linkage disequilibrium might explain the correlated functional status among segregating V segments, but an unknown experimental factor could not be ruled out. At a false discovery rate of 0.05, a later analysis linked under 20,000 TCR beta sequences to specific HLA alleles. In vitro tests confirmed that three of the cytomegalovirus-associated TCR beta chains recognize cytomegalovirus antigens. According to a later analysis, TCR association rates differed among HLA loci, with DRB1 alleles showing the most associated TCRs and HLA-C alleles showing the fewest. A further reported finding was that TCR beta sequences accurately predicted the HLA-A and HLA-B alleles for most subjects in the first cohort. The study gave a list of about 160 TCR beta chains associated with cytomegalovirus. According to a later analysis, most CMV-associated TCR beta chains appeared to be HLA-restricted, and the HLA associations seemed to be driven largely by CMV exposure. The classifier was reported to diagnose cytomegalovirus status with high specificity and sensitivity in both the original cohort and the validation cohort. A cluster of highly shared sequence variants was judged likely to be a technical artifact of the sequencing pipeline. In an earlier analysis of more than 450 of the donors, most TCR beta V segments were observed in productive rearrangements about 90% or about 30% of the time, broadly matching IMGT annotations. About 17 rarely observed V segments, including chromosome 9 orphons, were excluded from the earlier analysis of approximately 500 of the donors because counts were too low. Compared with equally common non-associated chains, HLA-associated TCR beta chains in a later analysis were more clonally expanded and had lower generation probabilities. When HLA alleles, especially DR and DQ, strongly co-occurred, TCR associations were difficult to assign to individual alleles. A later genetic analysis reported fewer N-insertions in productive TCRs among donors in an Asian-associated ancestry cluster than the roughly 700-donor mean.

The cohort was made up of roughly 670 healthy bone marrow donors. At the time of sampling, every cohort member was nominally healthy, though immune exposures that went unrecorded were likely present. The donor tested CMV seropositive and was one of the 289 seropositive cohort members. Each donor provided a peripheral blood sample, and peripheral blood mononuclear cells were used for TCR beta sequencing. The Qiagen DNeasy Blood Extraction Kit was used to extract genomic DNA from the blood cell samples. Comment on this clone: Its specific antigen is unknown. Nothing much larger sits one base from this clone, and base qualities are not available. In the same sample, other DNA sequences code for this CDR3.

Receptor amplification or capture employed the immunoSEQ multiplex PCR assay. For the multiplex PCR, a mixture combining 60 forward primers for TCR Vbeta segments and 13 reverse primers for TCR Jbeta segments was used. The CDR3 region of rearranged TCR beta genes was amplified from genomic DNA by a multiplex PCR assay. The Illumina HiSeq System was used to sequence the amplified TCR beta libraries as 87-base-pair reads. Per the original workflow: In a later analysis, tens of millions of unique TCR beta chains were counted across the approximately 620 repertoires, and about 9.9 million of these chains were shared by at least two donors. Raw reads were error-corrected and collapsed into unique sequences with a nearest-neighbor algorithm that merged closely related sequences to remove PCR and sequencing errors. Alignment of CDR3 sequences to IMGT reference sequences was used to assign V, D and J gene segments. For a sequence to be retained, a match of at least six nucleotides was required to both a V gene segment and a J gene segment. A rearrangement was called productive if the CDR3 had no stop codons and remained in frame with V and J, and every other rearrangement was called non-productive. Following IMGT convention, CDR3 was defined as the stretch from the second conserved V-encoded cysteine to the conserved J-encoded phenylalanine. The earlier analysis of more than 450 of the donors excluded sequences that lacked an unambiguous match to a single V gene segment. In an earlier analysis of approximately 500 of the donors, a V segment was called functional when productive rearrangements were above 56.7%, and segregating when the standard deviation between donors exceeded 5%. To diagnose cytomegalovirus status from the catalog of TCR beta chain sequences, a statistical classification framework was built. V and J gene assignment, in a later analysis, came from comparing TCR nucleotide sequences with IMGT/GENE-DB human TR gene sequences. In a later analysis, CDR3 sequences and most-parsimonious VDJ recombination scenarios were assigned using the TCRdist pipeline. A later analysis defined each TCR beta chain by its CDR3 amino acid sequence plus V-gene family, and excluded reads lacking a unique V-gene family. A later analysis removed several hundred highly shared, low-generation-probability nucleotide sequences to deal with suspected cross-contamination and a sequencing artifact. In a later analysis, a clonal expansion index was calculated for each public chain from normalized within-repertoire ranks of inferred template counts. In a later analysis, generation probabilities were computed with a VDJ recombination model fitted to out-of-frame rearrangements, and the resulting probabilities were checked against IGoR. In a later analysis, hypergeometric tests were used to score TCR-TCR, TCR-HLA and TCR-CMV co-occurrence, with a repertoire-size bias correction applied to TCR pairs. False discovery rates were estimated in a later analysis by permuting HLA or CMV assignments 20 times. In a later analysis, co-occurring TCRs were grouped using DBSCAN, with TCRdist sequence similarity added in when clustering inside HLA-allele-positive subsets. Co-occurrence clustering excluded repertoires with fewer than 30,000 or more than 120,000 public chains, plus five with anomalous nucleotide sharing. What TCRdb holds here is the immuneACCESS table cut down to in-frame rearrangements. Part of the clones is not present; checked against another copy, under half of the missing clones reflect an unresolved V gene, and the others are unexplained. V and J calls and clone size are copied from that table; D and trimming were computed from the DNA. This sample holds some 150,000 clones; about 10% were observed only once. About 6.7% of the sample rests with the top ten.

The sequenced material came from PBMCs. The receptor was derived from a woman aged 40 to 50 in good health and CMV-seropositive.

The sequenced DNA is TGTGCCAGTAGTATAGGCGACAGGGTGATCTACGAGCAGTACTTC. Its protein is CASSIGDRVIYEQYF. This chain joins TRBV19 to TRBJ2-7; TRBD1 aligns with 7 central bases. CDR1 and CDR2, per the germline V gene (reference sequence), are LNHDA and SQIVND. Counted from cysteine to phenylalanine, this CDR3 has 15 amino acids. Only the CDR3 DNA is retained, 45 bases long and in frame from the first base. V is pruned by 1 base and J by 3 bases, leaving 6 bases of the junction without a gene match.